This T cell receptor (beta chain) derives from a study of OX40 agonist ivuxolimab in advanced cancers. In the study overall: Ivuxolimab was a fully human IgG2 agonistic monoclonal antibody targeting the costimulatory receptor OX40 (CD134). Prior anti-PD-1, anti-PD-L1 or anti-CTLA-4 therapy was permitted, and checkpoint inhibitors had been received by about 36% of dose-escalation patients. Peripheral TCRbeta sequencing was intended to test whether TCR sequence diversity was altered and clonal T-cell expansion was caused by ivuxolimab. The dose-escalation cohort was around 83% male with a mean age of around 62 years, ranging from 23 to 79. Of the approximately 54 patients in dose escalation, around 19 had hepatocellular carcinoma, some 15 had melanoma, 9 had renal cell carcinoma and 9 had head and neck cancer. Partial responses occurred in three dose-escalation patients, of whom one had hepatocellular carcinoma and two had cutaneous melanoma. Intravenous ivuxolimab was administered to patients every 2 weeks at six dose levels: 0.01, 0.1, 0.3, 1.5, 3 and 10 mg/kg. The paper describes the monotherapy dose-escalation part (N of about 50 patients) of the phase I trial of ivuxolimab. What the research found in general, with its limitations: On average, CD8+ T cells showed more expanded clones than CD4+ T cells after ivuxolimab. In partial responders in the 0.1-3.0 mg/kg groups, normalized peripheral clonal expansion was found to be among the lowest, especially among CD8+ T cells. At doses of 0.1 to 3.0 mg/kg, clonal expansion of both CD4+ and CD8+ T cells in blood was seen between baseline and week 6. Low levels of normalized T-cell clonal expansion were also seen in some patients who did not respond. The antigen specificity of the peripheral T cells that underwent clonal expansion was not determined.

For this clone: Its antigen is currently not known. Mismatch with germline at one junction end may stem from a read error.

The trial excluded patients who had a history of autoimmune disease or were on systemic immunosuppression. Peripheral blood for TCR sequencing was collected from all dose cohorts at baseline, on cycle 4 day 1, and on cycle 7 day 1. The samples were taken from a phase I, first-in-human, multicenter, open-label dose-escalation trial of ivuxolimab. Adults with locally advanced or metastatic melanoma, renal cell carcinoma, hepatocellular carcinoma or head and neck squamous cell carcinoma were enrolled in the trial. Before TCR sequencing, CD4+ T cells and CD8+ T cells were sorted from peripheral blood as separate populations. For sequencing of the TCRbeta CDR3 region, genomic DNA was extracted from the sorted cells. The immunoSEQ Assay was used to sequence the TCRbeta CDR3 regions. In its TCRdb copy, this immuneACCESS table keeps in-frame sequences only and misses some clones. Where compared with another copy, unresolved V genes explain less than half of these, and the others have no known cause. Recorded for this sample are tens of thousands of clones; around 94% of them occurred a single time. The ten largest clonotypes hold approximately 15% of the sample.

CDR1 SGHVS and CDR2 FQNEAQ are derived from the germline V gene. The CDR3 runs 13 amino acids, cysteine and phenylalanine included. The only DNA kept is the CDR3, 39 bases in frame from the first base. This TCR was recovered from an adult with an advanced solid tumor such as melanoma, head and neck, liver or kidney cancer. In this chain, TRBV7-8 is recombined with TRBJ2-7; TRBD2 agrees with 9 junctional bases. Sequences were derived from CD4+ or CD8+ T cells sorted from blood, sampled in a trial of the OX40 agonist ivuxolimab. The CDR3 protein is CASSLAGSYEQYF. The DNA is as follows: TGTGCCAGCAGCCTAGCGGGGTCCTACGAGCAGTACTTC.